Below are 9 T cell receptor beta chains sequenced from a single sample in a study of blood T cell repertoires in COVID-19. Profiled with immunoSEQ multiplex PCR; TCRdb holds only in-frame clones, not every one. This sample yields 200,000 to 300,000 clones, of which 86% are seen a single time; approximately 2.1% belongs to the top ten. The specimen sequenced was PBMCs or T cells enriched from blood (not recorded which). The receptors stem from a woman aged 45-60 years who had recovered from COVID-19.

CDR3 protein: CATSDFSGQGQFF. CDR3 DNA sequence: TGTGCCACCAGTGATTTCTCCGGACAGGGGCAGTTCTTC. The chain uses TRBV24-1 and TRBJ2-1; 8 nucleotides match TRBD1. The CDR3 runs 13 residues. V was clipped by 1 base and J by 12 bases; unmatched bases: 4. Germline V lookup: CDR1 KGHDR, CDR2 SFDVKD.

The chain joins TRBV4-3 to TRBJ1-1; tentative D call: TRBD1 (5 bases). The CDR3 is 14 amino acids. The V end lost 5 bases, the J end lost 5 bases, and 15 bases lay between the germline ends. Germline V gives CDR1 LGHNA, CDR2 YSLEER. CDR3 sequence reads: CASSINLGGTEAFF. In DNA form, the CDR3 reads TGCGCCAGCAGCATTAACCTCGGGGGGACTGAAGCTTTCTTT.

This chain joins TRBV5-4 and TRBJ1-2; 9 bases match TRBD1. V lost 4 bases and J lost 6; bases outside the gene matches: 10. There are 15 residues in the CDR3. Germline V gives CDR1 SGHNT, CDR2 YYREEE (reference sequence). CDR3 region: CASSPSTGGAHGYTF. In nucleotides, the CDR3 is TGTGCCAGCAGCCCATCTACAGGGGGCGCTCATGGCTACACCTTC.

The chain uses TRBV20-1 and TRBJ1-2; D possibly corresponds to TRBD1 (6 bases). V was shortened by 6 bases and J by 7 bases, with 12 bases between the two germline ends. This CDR3 has 11 residues. Germline CDR1 DFQATT, CDR2 SNEGSKA (reference sequence). The CDR3: CSAPLGAGYTF. CDR3 DNA sequence: TGCAGTGCACCCCTGGGGGCTGGCTACACCTTC.

The rearrangement uses TRBV29-1 and TRBJ2-1; 11 bases line up with TRBD2. This CDR3 comprises 18 residues. Germline V gives CDR1 SQVTM, CDR2 ANQGSEA. V lost 8 bases, J lost 1 base, and 16 bases stayed unmatched. CDR3 DNA: TGCAGCCTCGTGGTGAGACTAGCGGGACCACAGTCCTACAATGAGCAGTTCTTC. This codes for CSLVVRLAGPQSYNEQFF.

The rearrangement joins TRBV18 to TRBJ1-3, with D perhaps TRBD1 (5 bases). V was trimmed by 2 bases and J by 0 bases, leaving 8 bases between them. The CDR3 extends over 15 amino acids. The germline V gene encodes CDR1 KGHSH and CDR2 LQKENI. DNA of the CDR3: TGTGCCAGCTCACCAGGACAAGTCTCTGGAAACACCATATATTTT. Protein: CASSPGQVSGNTIYF.

The rearrangement uses TRBV27 and TRBJ2-1; 9 bases map to TRBD2. The germline V gene has CDR1 MNHEY and CDR2 SMNVEV (reference sequence). V trimming: 5 bases; J trimming: 4 bases; junction bases outside the gene matches: 6. The CDR3 sequence is 15 residues long. The CDR3 loop is CASSPLAGLYNEQFF. The CDR3 nucleotides read TGTGCCAGCAGTCCTCTAGCGGGATTGTACAATGAGCAGTTCTTC.

This CDR3 is CASKDGQGGFDIQYF. In DNA form, the CDR3 reads TGTGCCAGTAAAGACGGACAGGGAGGTTTTGACATTCAGTACTTC. The rearrangement links TRBV19 to TRBJ2-4, with 8 bases matching TRBD1. Trimming at V came to 7 bases and at J to 8 bases, leaving 13 bases not matched to a gene. Per germline, CDR1 LNHDA and CDR2 SQIVND (reference sequence). The CDR3 totals 15 residues.

The J gene is TRBJ2-7, the V gene TRBV7-9; 11 bases line up with TRBD2. The CDR3 is made up of 15 amino acids. Trimming at V came to 1 base and at J to 5 bases, leaving 4 bases not matched to a gene. Germline V gene lookup returns CDR1 SEHNR and CDR2 FQNEAQ (reference sequence). The CDR3 here is CASSLVLAGVNEQYF. The CDR3 nucleotides read TGTGCCAGCAGCTTAGTACTAGCGGGAGTGAACGAGCAGTACTTC.